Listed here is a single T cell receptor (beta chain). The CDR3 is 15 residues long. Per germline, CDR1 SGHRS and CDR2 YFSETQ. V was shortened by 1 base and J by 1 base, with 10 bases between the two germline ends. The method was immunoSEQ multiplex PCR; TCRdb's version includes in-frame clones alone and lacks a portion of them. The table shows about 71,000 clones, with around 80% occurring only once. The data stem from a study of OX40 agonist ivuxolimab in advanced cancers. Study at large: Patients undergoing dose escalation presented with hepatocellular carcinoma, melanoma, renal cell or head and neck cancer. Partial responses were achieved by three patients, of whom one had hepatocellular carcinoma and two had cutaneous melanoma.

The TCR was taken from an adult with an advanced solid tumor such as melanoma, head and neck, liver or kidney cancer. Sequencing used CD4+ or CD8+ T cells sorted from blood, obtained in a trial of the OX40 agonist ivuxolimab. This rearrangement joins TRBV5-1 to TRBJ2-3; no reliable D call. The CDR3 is CASSLSGFGTDTQYF. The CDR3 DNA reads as TGCGCCAGCAGCTTGTCAGGTTTCGGCACAGATACGCAGTATTTT.